The 27 T cell receptor beta chains reported below all come from one sample, sequenced in a study of persistence of HIV-infected CD4 T cells. These TCRs' antigens remain unknown. The libraries were made with immunoSEQ version 4 in survey mode. Assay used: immunoSEQ multiplex PCR; TCRdb lists only in-frame clones, some missing. The sample carries 35,000 to 40,000 clones, roughly 87% recorded once. Anti-CD3/anti-CD28 beads served as a nonspecific positive control stimulus. Responding CD4+ T cells were sorted by upregulation of both CD40 ligand and CD69. The sequences come from CD4+ T cells sorted from PBMCs after approximately 20-hour stimulation, collected from a patient who received antiretroviral therapy. The receptors were sampled from an adult man with HIV who was CMV-seropositive.

The J gene is TRBJ1-3, the V gene TRBV6-5; D call uncertain. There are 14 residues in the CDR3. From germline, CDR1 is MNHEY and CDR2 SVGAGI. V was cut by 11 bases and J by 8 bases, with 22 bases left in between. CDR3 protein: CASLPGLGWDTIYF. In nucleotides, the CDR3 is TGTGCCTCCCTCCCGGGTCTCGGCTGGGACACCATATATTTT.

The rearrangement joins TRBV3-1 (or the pseudogene TRBV3-2) to TRBJ1-1, with TRBD1 matching 10 bases. This CDR3 has 18 residues. The germline V gene has CDR1 LGHDT and CDR2 YNNKEL (reference sequence). Unmatched junction bases numbered 8, after V lost 0 bases and J lost 1 base. The CDR3: CASSQEKGQGPRNTEAFF. The CDR3 nucleotides are TGTGCCAGCAGCCAAGAAAAGGGACAGGGGCCTAGGAACACTGAAGCTTTCTTT.

The chain is built from TRBV12-1 and TRBJ1-2. TRBV12-1 is an annotated pseudogene. This CDR3 region has 19 residues. The chain's CDR3 is CASSFLGRSKTYPNYGYTF. In nucleotides, the CDR3 is TGTGCCAGCAGCTTCTTGGGACGCTCTAAGACTTACCCTAACTATGGCTACACCTTC.

The chain links TRBV9 to TRBJ1-3; 7 positions match TRBD1. Germline lookup yields CDR1 SGDLS and CDR2 YYNGEE. V lost 0 bases and J lost 4; bases outside the gene matches: 4. This CDR3 is 15 amino acids long. The CDR3, as DNA: TGTGCCAGCAGCGTAGGGGGACAGAGGGGAAACACCATATATTTT. Translating gives CASSVGGQRGNTIYF. Using reference TRBV9 and TRBJ1-3 for the parts outside the CDR3, the full variable domain is DSGVTQTPKHLITATGQRVTLRCSPRSGDLSVYWYQQSLDQGLQFLIQYYNGEERAKGNILERFSAQQFPDLHSELNLSSLELGDSALYFCASSVGGQRGNTIYFGEGSWLTVV.

DNA of the CDR3: TGTGCCAGCAGCTTGGGGCTAGAGTACGAGCAGTACTTC. Protein sequence: CASSLGLEYEQYF. V usage is TRBV5-6 and J usage is TRBJ2-7; no clear D. CDR1 SGHDT and CDR2 YYEEEE come from the germline V gene. The V and J ends lost 0 bases and 4 bases respectively, with 8 bases between them. This CDR3 spans 13 amino acids. Full variable domain (remainder filled in from reference TRBV5-6 and TRBJ2-7): DAGVTQSPTHLIKTRGQQVTLRCSPKSGHDTVSWYQQALGQGPQFIFQYYEEEERQRGNFPDRFSGHQFPNYSSELNVNALLLGDSALYLCASSLGLEYEQYFGPGTRLTVT.

The chain recombines TRBV5-6 with TRBJ2-5; perhaps TRBD2 as D (6 bases). Trimming stripped 4 bases from V and 4 bases from J, with 14 bases between. Germline assignment: CDR1 SGHDT and CDR2 YYEEEE. CDR3 length equals 14 residues. The CDR3 protein is CASSPGPAGETQYF. The CDR3 DNA is TGTGCCAGCAGCCCGGGCCCAGCGGGAGAGACCCAGTACTTC.

The genes are TRBV6-1 and TRBJ2-7; D possibly corresponds to TRBD1 (5 bases). CDR3 size: 14 residues. Germline values: CDR1 MNHNS, CDR2 SASEGT. Trimming removed 3 bases from V and 1 base from J, with 10 bases in between. CDR3 in DNA: TGTGCCAGCAGTGACGCCAGGGCTTCCTACGAGCAGTACTTC. Translating gives CASSDARASYEQYF.

Concerning this clone itself: Other DNA sequences from this sample encode an identical CDR3 as well. The V and J genes are TRBV7-2 and TRBJ1-1; the D is unclear. The CDR3 spans 13 residues. The germline V gene encodes CDR1 SGHTA and CDR2 FQGNSA. V dropped 2 bases and J dropped 1 base, with 5 bases sitting between them. CDR3 coding DNA: TGTGCCAGCAGCTTAAGGTGGAACACTGAAGCTTTCTTT. Its translation: CASSLRWNTEAFF. Filled out from reference TRBV7-2 and TRBJ1-1, the complete variable domain reads GAGVSQSPSNKVTEKGKDVELRCDPISGHTALYWYRQSLGQGLEFLIYFQGNSAPDKSGLPSDRFSAERTGGSVSTLTIQRTQQEDSAVYLCASSLRWNTEAFFGQGTRLTVV.

The chain carries TRBV2 and TRBJ1-6, with no clear D. The CDR3 is 11 residues long. The germline gives CDR1 SNHLY, CDR2 FYNNEI. The V end was cut by 7 bases, the J end by 10 bases, with 8 bases between. The CDR3 DNA follows: TGTGCCAGCACCCCTGAGTCACCCCTCCACTTT. Amino acid sequence: CASTPESPLHF.

The chain is built from TRBV6-6 and TRBJ1-1; tentatively, D is TRBD1 (6 bases). The CDR3 is 15 residues long. CDR1 is MNHNY, CDR2 SVGAGI, per germline (reference sequence). V lost 3 bases, J lost 1 base, and 12 bases lay in between. The CDR3 loop is CASSYVGQPNTEAFF. Written as DNA, the CDR3 is TGTGCCAGCAGTTATGTTGGACAGCCGAACACTGAAGCTTTCTTT.

The chain carries TRBV14 and TRBJ2-3; D unclear. This CDR3 region has 16 residues. Germline V gene sequence: CDR1 SGHDN, CDR2 FVKESK. V lost 1 base and J 1 base, leaving 12 bases between the germline ends. The CDR3 region has the DNA TGTGCCAGCAGCCAAGCCAAAGCCATCCGCACAGATACGCAGTATTTT. Protein product: CASSQAKAIRTDTQYF.

The chain links TRBV10-3 to TRBJ2-7; D perhaps matches TRBD1 (6 bases). Trimming stripped 6 bases from V and 2 bases from J, with 14 bases between. This CDR3 comprises 14 residues. The germline gives CDR1 ENHRY, CDR2 SYGVKD. The CDR3 sequence is CAIRQGVSPYEQYF. The CDR3 DNA is TGTGCCATCAGACAGGGCGTTAGTCCCTACGAGCAGTACTTC.

J is TRBJ2-1 and V is TRBV6-5, with D uncertain. V lost 11 bases and J lost 9, with 14 bases in between. Germline assignment: CDR1 MNHEY and CDR2 SVGAGI. The CDR3 sequence is 11 residues long. CDR3 coding DNA: TGTGCCGCGGAGATCGCGAGTGAGCAGTTCTTC. Translation: CAAEIASEQFF.

This chain connects TRBV19 to TRBJ1-2; no clear D gene. The CDR3 sequence is 13 residues long. V was trimmed by 7 bases and J by 3 bases, leaving 12 bases between them. Germline-derived CDR1 and CDR2 are LNHDA and SQIVND (reference sequence). The chain's CDR3 is CASKAMGYYGYTF. CDR3 DNA: TGTGCCAGTAAAGCTATGGGATACTATGGCTACACCTTC.

The gene calls are TRBV5-5 and TRBJ2-7, with D possibly matching TRBD1 (5 bases). This CDR3 comprises 15 residues. In germline, CDR1 is SGHKS, CDR2 YYEKEE (reference sequence). The V gene lost 0 bases and the J gene lost 3 bases, with 13 bases spanning the gap. The CDR3 spells CASSLEAAGRYEQYF. CDR3 nucleotides: TGTGCCAGCAGCTTGGAGGCCGCAGGGCGCTACGAGCAGTACTTC.

The chain carries TRBV6-2 or TRBV6-3 and TRBJ1-1; no reliable D call. CDR1 MNHEY and CDR2 SVGEGT come from the germline V gene. The length of the CDR3 is 14 residues. V lost 4 bases, J lost 0 bases, and 9 bases lay in between. The CDR3 bases are TGTGCCAGCAGTTCTCCGGGCTTGAACACTGAAGCTTTCTTT. It yields the protein CASSSPGLNTEAFF.

V usage is TRBV30 and J usage is TRBJ2-3, with unresolved D. The CDR3 extends over 15 amino acids. V lost 2 bases and J 0 bases, leaving 12 bases between the germline ends. CDR1 GTSNPN and CDR2 SVGIG come from the germline V gene (reference sequence). The DNA for the CDR3 is TGTGCCTGGAGTCTGCCTACAACTAGCACAGATACGCAGTATTTT. It specifies CAWSLPTTSTDTQYF.

The V and J genes are TRBV27 and TRBJ1-3; D remains unclear. There are 14 residues in the CDR3. The germline V gene has CDR1 MNHEY and CDR2 SMNVEV (reference sequence). V lost 8 bases and J 3 bases, leaving 14 bases between the germline ends. The CDR3 DNA follows: TGTGCCAGCGGGGTGGGAGGAGGTGGAAACACCATATATTTT. It specifies CASGVGGGGNTIYF.

The chain recombines TRBV7-9 with TRBJ1-2; tentatively, D is TRBD1 (5 bases). The CDR3 has 15 residues. Trimming cost V 2 bases and J 8 bases, with 18 bases left between them. Germline CDR1 is SEHNR and CDR2 is FQNEAQ (reference sequence). CDR3 region: CASSLHIIAGEGYTF. The CDR3 coding sequence is TGTGCCAGCAGCTTACATATAATAGCGGGGGAAGGCTACACCTTC.

The chain links TRBV9 to TRBJ2-5, with D unclear. Germline CDR1 reads SGDLS; CDR2 reads YYNGEE. The CDR3 has 11 residues. Trimming removed 4 bases from V and 3 bases from J, with 4 bases in between. The CDR3 DNA reads as TGTGCCAGCAGCAAAGAAGAGACCCAGTACTTC. This translates into CASSKEETQYF.

The chain combines TRBV6-2 or TRBV6-3 with TRBJ2-7; TRBD2 agrees at 10 bases. The V gene's germline CDR1 is MNHEY and CDR2 SVGEGT. The V gene end was trimmed by 2 bases and the J gene end by 2 bases; junction bases not matched to a gene: 6. The CDR3 covers 16 residues. The CDR3, as DNA: TGTGCCAGCAGTTACGCCCCTAGCGGGAGTACCTACGAGCAGTACTTC. It is translated as CASSYAPSGSTYEQYF.

V is TRBV29-1 and J is TRBJ1-4, with D unclear. Looked up from germline, CDR1 is SQVTM and CDR2 is ANQGSEA. With 4 bases removed from V and 6 bases from J, the gap between germline ends came to 9 bases. The CDR3 loop spans 12 amino acids. This CDR3 reads CSVGRSDEKLFF. In DNA, the CDR3 is TGCAGCGTTGGGCGGTCGGATGAAAAACTGTTTTTT.

The chain has TRBV4-1 and TRBJ1-2, with D unresolved. This CDR3 has 15 residues. V lost 0 bases and J 4 bases, leaving 12 bases between the germline ends. Germline V gene data show CDR1 as MGHRA and CDR2 as YSYEKL. The CDR3 region is CASSQDFNGVYGYTF. In nucleotides, the CDR3 is TGCGCCAGCAGCCAAGATTTTAACGGCGTCTATGGCTACACCTTC.

The chain carries TRBV25-1 and TRBJ2-1, with D perhaps matching TRBD1 or TRBD2 (5 bases each). CDR1 and CDR2 from the germline V gene are MGHDK and SYGVNS. Trimming cost V 5 bases and J 4 bases, with 15 bases left between them. This CDR3 comprises 15 residues. The CDR3 coding sequence is TGTGCCAGCAGTTCCCCGGGACGACCTTACAATGAGCAGTTCTTC. Its protein product is CASSSPGRPYNEQFF.

This chain connects TRBV18 to TRBJ1-3, with TRBD1 matching 8 bases. The CDR3 is 16 residues long. Trimming removed 7 bases from V and 2 bases from J; junction bases left unmatched: 10. Germline loops: CDR1 KGHSH, CDR2 LQKENI. The CDR3 DNA sequence: TGTGCCAGCTTAGAACCCCAGGGGGCAACTGGAAACACCATATATTTT. This codes for CASLEPQGATGNTIYF.

The CDR3 protein is CASSPDRGKSPLHF. For the CDR3, the DNA is TGTGCCAGCAGCCCCGACAGGGGGAAGTCACCCCTCCACTTT. The V and J genes are TRBV25-1 and TRBJ1-6; 9 nucleotides match TRBD1. The CDR3 runs to 14 residues. The V segment lost 6 bases and the J segment 10 bases; nucleotides outside the gene matches: 7. Germline CDR1 is MGHDK and CDR2 is SYGVNS.

This chain joins TRBV30 and TRBJ1-2; D unresolved. The CDR3 has 13 amino acids. The germline V and J ends were trimmed by 0 bases and 8 bases, with 13 bases remaining between them. The germline V gene encodes CDR1 GTSNPN and CDR2 SVGIG (reference sequence). As DNA, the CDR3 is TGTGCCTGGAGTGTAATGGGAATAGGCGGCTACACCTTC. Translating it yields CAWSVMGIGGYTF.